The source of this T cell receptor beta chain is a study of OX40 agonist ivuxolimab in advanced cancers. On the study more broadly: Patients undergoing dose escalation presented with hepatocellular carcinoma, melanoma, renal cell or head and neck cancer. Prior anti-PD-1, anti-PD-L1 or anti-CTLA-4 therapy was allowed; 40% had some.

Study outcomes and limitations: In CD8+ T cells, expanded clones were on average more numerous than in CD4+.

J was trimmed by 4 bases and V by 7 bases; bases with no gene match: 9. CDR1 is SGHRS, CDR2 YFSETQ, per germline. The CDR3 spans 14 residues. On this clone: The antigen remains undetermined.

Profiled with immunoSEQ multiplex PCR; TCRdb holds only in-frame clones, not every one. The repertoire holds some 130,000 clones, with about 93% as singletons. At cycle 4 day 1, cycle 7 day 1, and baseline, blood was sampled. The source was CD4+ or CD8+ T cells sorted from blood, collected in a trial of the OX40 agonist ivuxolimab. The chain joins TRBV5-1 to TRBJ1-1, with 8 nucleotides matching TRBD1. The receptor comes from an adult with an advanced solid tumor such as melanoma, head and neck, liver or kidney cancer. The CDR3 is CASVLQGGATEAFF. The CDR3 nucleotides read TGCGCCAGCGTCCTACAGGGGGGTGCCACTGAAGCTTTCTTT. Full variable domain (rest looked up from reference TRBV5-1 and TRBJ1-1): KAGVTQTPRYLIKTRGQQVTLSCSPISGHRSVSWYQQTPGQGLQFLFEYFSETQRNKGNFPGRFSGRQFSNSRSEMNVSTLELGDSALYLCASVLQGGATEAFFGQGTRLTVV.